This T cell receptor (beta chain) was profiled in a study of cytotoxic CD8 clonotypes in ibrutinib-treated CLL. Looking at the study overall: Partial responses totalled approximately 25 and complete responses 2; after median roughly 71 months, 14 remained remitted and roughly twelve progressed.

The repertoire was sequenced with immunoSEQ multiplex PCR; TCRdb's copy has only in-frame clones and lacks some. The table has 130,000 or so clones, approximately 80% seen once; the top ten hold around 3%. The source of around 1.9 micrograms of genomic DNA for TCR beta libraries was cryopreserved PBMCs. Losses at the gene ends were 0 bases for V and 0 bases for J; bases not matched to a gene: 7. CDR1 and CDR2 from the germline V gene are SGHDT and YYEEEE. This CDR3 spans 18 amino acids. Study results and limitations: Sustained-remission patients were sampled at one set of times and progressing patients at different ones.

This clone was found once. Its antigen is as yet unknown. The V and J genes are TRBV5-6 and TRBJ2-1; the match to TRBD2 covers 9 bases. The clonotype originates from a human donor with chronic lymphocytic leukemia. Sequences were derived from PBMCs, sampled after 24 months of ibrutinib treatment. CDR3: CASSLELAGMNSYNEQFF. Here the CDR3 DNA reads TGTGCCAGCAGCTTGGAGCTAGCGGGGATGAACTCCTACAATGAGCAGTTCTTC.